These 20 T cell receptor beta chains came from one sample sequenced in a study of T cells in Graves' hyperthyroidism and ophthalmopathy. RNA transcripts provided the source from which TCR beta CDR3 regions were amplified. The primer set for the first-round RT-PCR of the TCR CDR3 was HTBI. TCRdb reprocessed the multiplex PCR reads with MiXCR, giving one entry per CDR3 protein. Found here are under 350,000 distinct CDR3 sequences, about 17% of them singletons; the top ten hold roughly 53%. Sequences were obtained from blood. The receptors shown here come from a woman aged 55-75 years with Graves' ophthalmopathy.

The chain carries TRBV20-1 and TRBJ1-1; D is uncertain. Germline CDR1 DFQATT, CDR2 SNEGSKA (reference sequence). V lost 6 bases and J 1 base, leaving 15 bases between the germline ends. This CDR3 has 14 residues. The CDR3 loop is CSAKKGRGNTEAFF. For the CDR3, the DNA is TGCAGTGCGAAAAAAGGACGCGGGAACACTGAAGCTTTCTTT.

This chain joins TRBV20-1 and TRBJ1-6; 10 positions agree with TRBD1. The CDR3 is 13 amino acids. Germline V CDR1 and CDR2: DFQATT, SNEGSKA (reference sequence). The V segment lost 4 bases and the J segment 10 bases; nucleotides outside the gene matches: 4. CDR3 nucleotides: TGCAGTGCTAAGACAGGGGGCCGATCACCCCTCCACTTT. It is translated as CSAKTGGRSPLHF.

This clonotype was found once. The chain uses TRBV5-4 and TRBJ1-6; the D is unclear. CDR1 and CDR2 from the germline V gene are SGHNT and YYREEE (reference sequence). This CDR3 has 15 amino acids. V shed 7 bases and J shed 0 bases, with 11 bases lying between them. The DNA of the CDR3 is TGTGCCAGCTCAGGCACGGACTCCTATAATTCACCCCTCCACTTT. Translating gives CASSGTDSYNSPLHF.

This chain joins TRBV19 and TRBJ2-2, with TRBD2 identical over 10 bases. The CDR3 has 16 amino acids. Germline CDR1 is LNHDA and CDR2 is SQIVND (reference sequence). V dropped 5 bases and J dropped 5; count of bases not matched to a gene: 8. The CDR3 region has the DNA TGTGCCAGTAGTCCCCGGGGTAGCGGGGGGACCGGGGAGCTGTTTTTT. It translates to CASSPRGSGGTGELFF.

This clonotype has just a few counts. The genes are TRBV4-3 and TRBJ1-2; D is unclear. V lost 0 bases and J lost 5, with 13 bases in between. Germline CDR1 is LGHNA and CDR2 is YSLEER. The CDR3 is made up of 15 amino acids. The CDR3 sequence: CASSQDNAGKYGYTF. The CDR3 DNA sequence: TGCGCCAGCAGCCAAGATAATGCGGGGAAATATGGCTACACCTTC.

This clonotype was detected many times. CDR3 sequence: CASSLGGGQNYGYTF. CDR3 DNA sequence: TGTGCCAGCAGTTTGGGAGGTGGACAGAACTATGGCTACACCTTC. This chain joins TRBV28 and TRBJ1-2, with a possible D match to TRBD1 (6 bases). Germline V gene data show CDR1 as MDHEN and CDR2 as SYDVKM. Trimming left V 3 bases short and J 2 bases short, with 13 bases between. CDR3 length equals 15 residues.

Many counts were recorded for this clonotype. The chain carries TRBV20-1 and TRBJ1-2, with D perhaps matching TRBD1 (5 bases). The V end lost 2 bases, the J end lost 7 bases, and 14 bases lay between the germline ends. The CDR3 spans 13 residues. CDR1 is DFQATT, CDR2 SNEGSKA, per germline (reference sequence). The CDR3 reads CSARPGGFGGYTF. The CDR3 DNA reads TGCAGTGCTAGACCTGGGGGGTTCGGTGGCTACACCTTC.

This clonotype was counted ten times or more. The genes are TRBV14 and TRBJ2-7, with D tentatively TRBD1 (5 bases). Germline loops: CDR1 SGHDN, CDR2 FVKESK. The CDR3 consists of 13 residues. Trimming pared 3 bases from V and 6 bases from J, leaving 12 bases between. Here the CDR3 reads CASSHSWQGEQYF. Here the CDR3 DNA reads TGTGCCAGCAGCCATTCCTGGCAGGGCGAGCAGTACTTC.

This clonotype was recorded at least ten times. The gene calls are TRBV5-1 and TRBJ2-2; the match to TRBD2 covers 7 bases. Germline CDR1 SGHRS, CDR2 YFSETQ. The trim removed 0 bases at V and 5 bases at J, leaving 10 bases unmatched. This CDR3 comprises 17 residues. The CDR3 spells CASSLDFGGRVTGELFF. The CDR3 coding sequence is TGCGCCAGCAGCTTGGATTTTGGCGGGAGAGTGACCGGGGAGCTGTTTTTT.

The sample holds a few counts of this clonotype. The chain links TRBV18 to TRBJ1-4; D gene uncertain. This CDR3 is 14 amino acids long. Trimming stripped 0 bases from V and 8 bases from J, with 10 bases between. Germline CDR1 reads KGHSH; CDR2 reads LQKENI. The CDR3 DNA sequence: TGTGCCAGCTCACCACCGTCCGGTATGGAAAAACTGTTTTTT. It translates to CASSPPSGMEKLFF. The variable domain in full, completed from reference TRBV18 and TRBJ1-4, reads NAGVMQNPRHLVRRRGQEARLRCSPMKGHSHVYWYRQLPEEGLKFMVYLQKENIIDESGMPKERFSAEFPKEGPSILRIQQVVRGDSAAYFCASSPPSGMEKLFFGSGTQLSVL.

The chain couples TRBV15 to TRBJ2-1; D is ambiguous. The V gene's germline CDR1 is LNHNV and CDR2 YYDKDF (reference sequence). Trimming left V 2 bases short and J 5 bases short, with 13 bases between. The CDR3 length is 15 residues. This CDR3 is CATSRQNRINNEQFF. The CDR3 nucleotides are TGTGCCACCAGCAGACAGAACAGAATCAACAATGAGCAGTTCTTC.

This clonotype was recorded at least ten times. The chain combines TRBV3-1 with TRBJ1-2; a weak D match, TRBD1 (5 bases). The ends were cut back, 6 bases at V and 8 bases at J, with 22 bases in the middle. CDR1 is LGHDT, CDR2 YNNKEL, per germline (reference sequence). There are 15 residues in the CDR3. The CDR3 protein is CASSYQIPGGTGYTF. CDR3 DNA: TGTGCCAGCAGTTATCAGATTCCGGGGGGGACCGGCTACACCTTC.

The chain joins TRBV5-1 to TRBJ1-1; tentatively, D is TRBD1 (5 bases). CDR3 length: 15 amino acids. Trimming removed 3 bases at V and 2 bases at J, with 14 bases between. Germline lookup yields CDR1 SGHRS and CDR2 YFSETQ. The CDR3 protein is CASSYSWGVNTEAFF. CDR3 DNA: TGCGCCAGCAGCTATTCATGGGGCGTTAACACTGAAGCTTTCTTT. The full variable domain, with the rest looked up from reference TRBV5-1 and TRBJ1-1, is KAGVTQTPRYLIKTRGQQVTLSCSPISGHRSVSWYQQTPGQGLQFLFEYFSETQRNKGNFPGRFSGRQFSNSRSEMNVSTLELGDSALYLCASSYSWGVNTEAFFGQGTRLTVV.

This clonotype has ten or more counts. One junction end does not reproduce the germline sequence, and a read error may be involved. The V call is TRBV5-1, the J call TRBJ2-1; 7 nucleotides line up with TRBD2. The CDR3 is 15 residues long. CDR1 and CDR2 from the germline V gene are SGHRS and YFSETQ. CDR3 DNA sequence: TGTGCCAGCAGCCTCGGGGGGAGCTCCTACAATGAGCAGTTCTTC. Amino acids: CASSLGGSSYNEQFF. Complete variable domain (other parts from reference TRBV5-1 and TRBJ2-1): KAGVTQTPRYLIKTRGQQVTLSCSPISGHRSVSWYQQTPGQGLQFLFEYFSETQRNKGNFPGRFSGRQFSNSRSEMNVSTLELGDSALYLCASSLGGSSYNEQFFGPGTRLTVL.

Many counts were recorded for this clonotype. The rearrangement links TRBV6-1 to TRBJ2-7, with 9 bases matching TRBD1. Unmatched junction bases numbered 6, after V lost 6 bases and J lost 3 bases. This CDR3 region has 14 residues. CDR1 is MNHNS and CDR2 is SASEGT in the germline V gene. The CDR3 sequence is CASSTGQGHYEQYF. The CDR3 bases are TGTGCCAGCAGCACGGGACAGGGCCACTACGAGCAGTACTTC.

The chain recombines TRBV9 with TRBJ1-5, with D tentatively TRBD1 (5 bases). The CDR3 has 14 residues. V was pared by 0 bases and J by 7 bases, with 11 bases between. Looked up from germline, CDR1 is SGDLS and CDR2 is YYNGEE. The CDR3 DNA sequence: TGTGCCAGCAGCGTAGGCGAGACAGTACAGCCCCAGCATTTT. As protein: CASSVGETVQPQHF. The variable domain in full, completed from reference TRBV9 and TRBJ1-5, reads DSGVTQTPKHLITATGQRVTLRCSPRSGDLSVYWYQQSLDQGLQFLIQYYNGEERAKGNILERFSAQQFPDLHSELNLSSLELGDSALYFCASSVGETVQPQHFGDGTRLSIL.

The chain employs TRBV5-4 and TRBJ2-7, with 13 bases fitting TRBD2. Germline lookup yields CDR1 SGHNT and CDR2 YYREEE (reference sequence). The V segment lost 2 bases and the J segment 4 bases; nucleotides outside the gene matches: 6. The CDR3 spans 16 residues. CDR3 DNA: TGTGCCAGCAGCTTCAGACTAGCGGGAGGCTCGTACGAGCAGTACTTC. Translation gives CASSFRLAGGSYEQYF.

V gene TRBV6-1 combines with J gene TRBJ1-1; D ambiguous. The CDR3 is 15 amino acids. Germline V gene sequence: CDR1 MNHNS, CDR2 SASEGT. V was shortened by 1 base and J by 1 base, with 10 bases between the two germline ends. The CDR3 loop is CASSEDRAANTEAFF. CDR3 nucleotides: TGTGCCAGCAGTGAAGATCGGGCCGCGAACACTGAAGCTTTCTTT.

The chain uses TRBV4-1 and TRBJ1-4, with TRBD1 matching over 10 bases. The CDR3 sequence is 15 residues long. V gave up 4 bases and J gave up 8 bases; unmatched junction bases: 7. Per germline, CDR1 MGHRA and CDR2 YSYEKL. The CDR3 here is CASSPTGTGAEKLFF. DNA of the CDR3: TGCGCCAGCAGCCCGACCGGGACAGGGGCGGAAAAACTGTTTTTT.

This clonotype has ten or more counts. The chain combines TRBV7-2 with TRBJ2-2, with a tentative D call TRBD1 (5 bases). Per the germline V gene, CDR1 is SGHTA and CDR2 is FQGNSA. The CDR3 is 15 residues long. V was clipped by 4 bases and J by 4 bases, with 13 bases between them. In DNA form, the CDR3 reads TGTGCCAGCAGCTCACAAGACAGTGCCACCGGGGAGCTGTTTTTT. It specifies CASSSQDSATGELFF.